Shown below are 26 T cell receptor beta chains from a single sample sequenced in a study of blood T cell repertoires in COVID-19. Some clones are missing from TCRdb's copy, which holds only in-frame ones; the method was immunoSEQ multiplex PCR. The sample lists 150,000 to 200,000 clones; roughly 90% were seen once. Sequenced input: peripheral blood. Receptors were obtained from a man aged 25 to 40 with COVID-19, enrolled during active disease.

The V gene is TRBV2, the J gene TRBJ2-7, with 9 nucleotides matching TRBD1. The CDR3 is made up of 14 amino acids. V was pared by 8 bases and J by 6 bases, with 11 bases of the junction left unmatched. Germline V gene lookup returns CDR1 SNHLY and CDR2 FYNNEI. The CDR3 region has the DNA TGTGCCAGCGGTTGGCAGGGACAGGGTGCCGAGCAGTACTTC. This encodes CASGWQGQGAEQYF.

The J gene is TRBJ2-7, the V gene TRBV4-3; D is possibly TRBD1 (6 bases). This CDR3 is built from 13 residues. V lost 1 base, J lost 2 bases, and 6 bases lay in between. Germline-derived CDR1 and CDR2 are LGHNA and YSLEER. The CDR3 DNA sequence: TGCGCCAGCAGCCAAGCAGGGGCCTACGAGCAGTACTTC. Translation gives CASSQAGAYEQYF.

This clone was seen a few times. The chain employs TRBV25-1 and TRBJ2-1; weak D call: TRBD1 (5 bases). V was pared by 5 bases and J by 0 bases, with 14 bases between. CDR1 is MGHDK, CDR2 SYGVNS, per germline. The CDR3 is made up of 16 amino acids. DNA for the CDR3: TGTGCCAGCAGTTCGAGTACAGGTAGCTCCTACAATGAGCAGTTCTTC. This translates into CASSSSTGSSYNEQFF.

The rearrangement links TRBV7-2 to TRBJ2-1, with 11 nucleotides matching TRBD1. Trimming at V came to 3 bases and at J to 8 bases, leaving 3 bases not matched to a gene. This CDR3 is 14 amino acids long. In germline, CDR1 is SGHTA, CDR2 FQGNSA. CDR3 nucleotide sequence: TGTGCCAGCAGCTTTGGGACAGGGGGGTATGAGCAGTTCTTC. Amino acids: CASSFGTGGYEQFF.

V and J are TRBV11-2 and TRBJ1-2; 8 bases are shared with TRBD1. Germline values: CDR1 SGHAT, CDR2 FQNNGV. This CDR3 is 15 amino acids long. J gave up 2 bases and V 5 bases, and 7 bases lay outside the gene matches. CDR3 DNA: TGTGCCAGCAGCCTGACGACAGGGGTGAACTATGGCTACACCTTC. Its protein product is CASSLTTGVNYGYTF.

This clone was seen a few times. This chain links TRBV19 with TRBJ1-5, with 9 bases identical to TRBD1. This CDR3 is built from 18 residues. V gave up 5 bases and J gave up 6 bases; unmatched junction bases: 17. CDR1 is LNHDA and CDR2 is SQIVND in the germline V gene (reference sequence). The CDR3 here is CASSLVGQGILAAQPQHF. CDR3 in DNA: TGTGCCAGTAGTTTAGTGGGACAGGGAATTTTGGCGGCTCAGCCCCAGCATTTT. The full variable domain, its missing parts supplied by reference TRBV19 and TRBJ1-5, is DGGITQSPKYLFRKEGQNVTLSCEQNLNHDAMYWYRQDPGQGLRLIYYSQIVNDFQKGDIAEGYSVSREKKESFPLTVTSAQKNPTAFYLCASSLVGQGILAAQPQHFGDGTRLSIL.

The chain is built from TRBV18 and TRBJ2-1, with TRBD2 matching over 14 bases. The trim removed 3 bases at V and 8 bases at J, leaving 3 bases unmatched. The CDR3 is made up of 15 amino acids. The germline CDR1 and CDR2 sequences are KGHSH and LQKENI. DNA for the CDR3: TGTGCCAGCTCACCCGGGACTAGCGGGAGCTATGAGCAGTTCTTC. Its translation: CASSPGTSGSYEQFF.

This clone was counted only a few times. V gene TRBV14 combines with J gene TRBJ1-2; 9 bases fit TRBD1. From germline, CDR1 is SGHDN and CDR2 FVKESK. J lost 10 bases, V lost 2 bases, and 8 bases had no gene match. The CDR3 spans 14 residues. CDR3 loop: CASSQTLGTGIYTF. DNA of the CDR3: TGTGCCAGCAGCCAAACGTTAGGGACAGGGATCTACACCTTC.

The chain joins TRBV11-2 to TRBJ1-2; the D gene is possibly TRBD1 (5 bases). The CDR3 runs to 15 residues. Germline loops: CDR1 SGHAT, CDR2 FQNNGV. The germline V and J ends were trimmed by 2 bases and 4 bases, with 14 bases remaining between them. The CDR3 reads CASSLKSGIPYGYTF. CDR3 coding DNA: TGTGCCAGCAGCTTAAAGTCAGGGATACCCTATGGCTACACCTTC.

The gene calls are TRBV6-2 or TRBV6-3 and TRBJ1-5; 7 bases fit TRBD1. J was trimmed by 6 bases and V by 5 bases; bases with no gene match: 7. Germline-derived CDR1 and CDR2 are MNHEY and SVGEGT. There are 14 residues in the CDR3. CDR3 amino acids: CASSNTGAGQPQHF. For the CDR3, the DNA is TGTGCCAGCAGTAATACAGGGGCCGGTCAGCCCCAGCATTTT.

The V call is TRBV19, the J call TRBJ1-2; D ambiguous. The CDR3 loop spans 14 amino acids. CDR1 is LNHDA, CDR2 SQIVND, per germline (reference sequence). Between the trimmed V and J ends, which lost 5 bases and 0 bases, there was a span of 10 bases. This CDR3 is CASSSGYSNYGYTF. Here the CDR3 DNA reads TGTGCCAGTAGTTCGGGTTATTCTAACTATGGCTACACCTTC.

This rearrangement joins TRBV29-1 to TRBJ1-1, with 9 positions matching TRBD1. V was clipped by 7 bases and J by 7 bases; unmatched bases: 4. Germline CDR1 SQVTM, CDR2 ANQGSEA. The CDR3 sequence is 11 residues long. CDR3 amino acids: CSGGQGDEAFF. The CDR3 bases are TGCAGCGGGGGACAGGGAGATGAAGCTTTCTTT. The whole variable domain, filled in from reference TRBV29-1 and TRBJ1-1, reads SAVISQKPSRDICQRGTSLTIQCQVDSQVTMMFWYRQQPGQSLTLIATANQGSEATYESGFVIDKFPISRPNLTFSTLTVSNMSPEDSSIYLCSGGQGDEAFFGQGTRLTVV.

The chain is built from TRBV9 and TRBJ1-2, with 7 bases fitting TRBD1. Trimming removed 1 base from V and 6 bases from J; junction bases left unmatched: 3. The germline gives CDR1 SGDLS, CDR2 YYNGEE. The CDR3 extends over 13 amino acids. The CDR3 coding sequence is TGTGCCAGCAGCGTACTGACAGGGAATGGCTACACCTTC. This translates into CASSVLTGNGYTF.

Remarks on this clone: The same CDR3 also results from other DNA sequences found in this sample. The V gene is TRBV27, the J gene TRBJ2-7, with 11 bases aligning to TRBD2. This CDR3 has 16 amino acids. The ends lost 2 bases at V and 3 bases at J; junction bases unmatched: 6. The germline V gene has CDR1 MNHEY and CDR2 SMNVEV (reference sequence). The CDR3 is CASSLGLAGGGYEQYF. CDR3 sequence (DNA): TGTGCCAGCAGTTTAGGGCTAGCGGGAGGAGGCTACGAGCAGTACTTC.

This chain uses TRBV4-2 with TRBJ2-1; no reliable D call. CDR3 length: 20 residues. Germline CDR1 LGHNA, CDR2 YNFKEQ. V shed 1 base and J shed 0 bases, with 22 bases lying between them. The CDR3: CASSQAVLPRLASSYNEQFF. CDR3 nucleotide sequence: TGTGCCAGCAGCCAAGCTGTTCTACCGAGACTGGCTAGCTCCTACAATGAGCAGTTCTTC.

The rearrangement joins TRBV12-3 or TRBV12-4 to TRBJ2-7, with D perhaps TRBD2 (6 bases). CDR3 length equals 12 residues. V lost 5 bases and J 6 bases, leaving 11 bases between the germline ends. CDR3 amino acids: CASSKTSFEQYF. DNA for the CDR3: TGTGCCAGCAGTAAAACTAGCTTCGAGCAGTACTTC.

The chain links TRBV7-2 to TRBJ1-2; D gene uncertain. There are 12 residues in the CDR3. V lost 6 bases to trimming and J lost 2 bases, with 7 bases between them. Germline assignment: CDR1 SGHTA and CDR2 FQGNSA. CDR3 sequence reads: CASRGRNYGYTF. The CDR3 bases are TGTGCCAGCAGGGGCAGGAACTATGGCTACACCTTC.

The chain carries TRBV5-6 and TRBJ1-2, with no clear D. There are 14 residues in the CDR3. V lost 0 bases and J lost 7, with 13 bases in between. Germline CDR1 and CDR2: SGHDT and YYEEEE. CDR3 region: CASSLGSGIGGYTF. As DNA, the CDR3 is TGTGCCAGCAGCTTGGGATCGGGGATAGGTGGCTACACCTTC.

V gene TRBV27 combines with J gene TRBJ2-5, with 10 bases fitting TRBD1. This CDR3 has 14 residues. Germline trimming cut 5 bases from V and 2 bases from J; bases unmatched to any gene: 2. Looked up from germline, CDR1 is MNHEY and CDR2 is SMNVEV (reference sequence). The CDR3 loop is CASSDRGPQETQYF. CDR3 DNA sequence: TGTGCCAGCAGTGACAGGGGGCCTCAAGAGACCCAGTACTTC.

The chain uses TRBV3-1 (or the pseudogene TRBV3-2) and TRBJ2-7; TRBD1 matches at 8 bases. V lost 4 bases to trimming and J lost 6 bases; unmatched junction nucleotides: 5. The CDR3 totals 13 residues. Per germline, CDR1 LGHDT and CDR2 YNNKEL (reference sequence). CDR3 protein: CASSRQGAGEQYF. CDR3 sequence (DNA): TGTGCCAGCAGCCGCCAGGGGGCGGGCGAGCAGTACTTC.

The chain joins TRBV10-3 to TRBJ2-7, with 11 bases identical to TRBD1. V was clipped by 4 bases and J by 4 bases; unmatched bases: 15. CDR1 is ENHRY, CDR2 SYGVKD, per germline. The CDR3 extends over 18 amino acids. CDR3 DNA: TGTGCCATCAGTGGAGAGGGGGACAGGGGGACGATTAGGTACGAGCAGTACTTC. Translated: CAISGEGDRGTIRYEQYF.

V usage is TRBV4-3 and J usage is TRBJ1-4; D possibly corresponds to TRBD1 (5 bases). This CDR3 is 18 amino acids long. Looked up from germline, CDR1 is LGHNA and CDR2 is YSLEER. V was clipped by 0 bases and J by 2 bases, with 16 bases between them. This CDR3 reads CASSQELWGERTNEKLFF. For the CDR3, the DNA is TGCGCCAGCAGCCAAGAGTTGTGGGGGGAGAGGACTAATGAAAAACTGTTTTTT.

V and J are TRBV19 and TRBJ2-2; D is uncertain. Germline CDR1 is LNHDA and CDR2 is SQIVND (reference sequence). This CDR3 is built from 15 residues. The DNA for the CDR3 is TGTGCAACGGGTAGTCACAACACATACACCGGGGAGCTGTTTTTT. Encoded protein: CATGSHNTYTGELFF.

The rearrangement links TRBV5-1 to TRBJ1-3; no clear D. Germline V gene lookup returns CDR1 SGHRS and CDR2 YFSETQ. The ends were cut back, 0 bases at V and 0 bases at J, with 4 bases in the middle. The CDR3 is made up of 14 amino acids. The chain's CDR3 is CASSLVASGNTIYF. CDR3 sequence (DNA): TGCGCCAGCAGCTTGGTGGCCTCTGGAAACACCATATATTTT.

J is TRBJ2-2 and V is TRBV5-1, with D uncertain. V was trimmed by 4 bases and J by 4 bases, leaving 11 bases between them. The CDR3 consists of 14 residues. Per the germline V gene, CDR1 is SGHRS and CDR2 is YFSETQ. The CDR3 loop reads CASSPDSGTGELFF. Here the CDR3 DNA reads TGCGCCAGCAGCCCCGATTCGGGCACCGGGGAGCTGTTTTTT.

The CDR3 reads CASSYGGQGGRYEQYF. CDR3 in DNA: TGTGCCAGCAGTTACGGGGGACAGGGCGGTCGGTACGAGCAGTACTTC. The chain carries TRBV6-5 and TRBJ2-7, with TRBD1 identical over 9 bases. Losses at the gene ends were 2 bases for V and 4 bases for J; bases not matched to a gene: 9. Germline lookup yields CDR1 MNHEY and CDR2 SVGAGI. This CDR3 has 16 residues.